The T cell receptor (beta chain) under discussion was sequenced for a study of identical twins. V lost 0 bases and J lost 0, with 9 bases in between. The CDR3 has 16 residues. Germline loops: CDR1 MNHEY, CDR2 SVGAGI. From the 5' RACE reads, TCRdb called clonotypes with MiXCR, one entry per CDR3 protein. The table includes 250,000 or so distinct CDR3 sequences, approximately 8% detected once. This clonotype was counted ten times or more. The same sample was also studied in work on yellow fever vaccine responses in identical twins.

The chain is built from TRBV6-5 and TRBJ2-1, with D unresolved. This receptor was taken from a woman between 18 and 29 years old in good health. Sequenced input: CD8+ T cells sorted from blood. The CDR3 DNA reads as TGTGCCAGCAGTTACTCGTACGGTAGCTCCTACAATGAGCAGTTCTTC. Protein product: CASSYSYGSSYNEQFF.